The 7 T cell receptor beta chains below were found in one sample sequenced in a study of cytomegalovirus exposure and HLA in healthy donors (dated by TCRdb to about 2017). Library preparation was by the immunoSEQ multiplex PCR assay. For the multiplex PCR, a mixture combining 60 forward primers for TCR Vbeta segments and 13 reverse primers for TCR Jbeta segments was used. Here the immuneACCESS table is served through TCRdb, limited to in-frame sequences with V and J called. Missing clones are a known gap in these copies; in checked studies unresolved V genes cover under half, and the rest lacks a known reason. Within this sample are 30,000 to 40,000 clones, with approximately 76% of them counted one time only. 8.4% of the sample is held by the ten biggest clonotypes. Material: PBMCs. The receptors come from a woman between 25 and 40 years old in good health and CMV-seropositive.

The sample holds a few counts of this clone. This chain links TRBV4-2 with TRBJ2-7; 13 nucleotides match TRBD2. The CDR3 is 20 amino acids. The V gene's germline CDR1 is LGHNA and CDR2 YNFKEQ. The trim removed 2 bases at V and 0 bases at J, leaving 13 bases unmatched. This CDR3 reads CASSQTGLAGAFSSSYEQYF. CDR3 DNA sequence: TGTGCCAGCAGCCAAACTGGACTAGCGGGAGCCTTCTCTAGCTCCTACGAGCAGTACTTC.

The chain couples TRBV29-1 to TRBJ2-3, with 7 bases matching TRBD2. With V trimmed by 5 bases and J by 6 bases, 20 bases remained unmatched. Germline-derived CDR1 and CDR2 are SQVTM and ANQGSEA. CDR3 length: 17 amino acids. The CDR3 bases are TGCAGCGTTAATCTGGGACCCACAGCCGGGGGGATGGATACGCAGTATTTT. This encodes CSVNLGPTAGGMDTQYF.

The chain combines TRBV10-1 with TRBJ2-3, with 14 bases lining up with TRBD2. The CDR3 length is 15 residues. Germline V gene lookup returns CDR1 WNHNN and CDR2 SYGVQD (reference sequence). Trimming removed 6 bases from V and 5 bases from J; junction bases left unmatched: 4. CDR3 DNA sequence: TGCGCCAGCAGCGGACTAGCGGGGGGCAAAGATACGCAGTATTTT. It specifies CASSGLAGGKDTQYF.

V is TRBV6-5 and J is TRBJ2-7; the match to TRBD1 covers 10 bases. V lost 5 bases and J lost 5; bases outside the gene matches: 6. Germline CDR1 and CDR2: MNHEY and SVGAGI. The CDR3 is 14 residues long. As DNA, the CDR3 is TGTGCCAGCAGTCGGGACAGGGGAAAAAACGAGCAGTACTTC. This translates into CASSRDRGKNEQYF.

The gene calls are TRBV2 and TRBJ2-5; 9 positions match TRBD2. CDR1 SNHLY and CDR2 FYNNEI come from the germline V gene. Trimming at V came to 7 bases and at J to 1 base, leaving 10 bases not matched to a gene. The CDR3 consists of 16 residues. The CDR3 DNA is TGTGCCAGCACCACCAGCGCTAGCGGGGCCCAAGAGACCCAGTACTTC. This sequence encodes CASTTSASGAQETQYF.

This chain links TRBV6-1 with TRBJ2-5; 7 nucleotides agree with TRBD2. This CDR3 region has 15 residues. V trimming: 3 bases; J trimming: 4 bases; junction bases outside the gene matches: 8. The germline V gene encodes CDR1 MNHNS and CDR2 SASEGT. The DNA for the CDR3 is TGTGCCAGCAGTGAGCGGGAGAGGGTTCTAGAGACCCAGTACTTC. Translation gives CASSERERVLETQYF.

The chain has TRBV29-1 and TRBJ1-2; 7 bases agree with TRBD1. Per the germline V gene, CDR1 is SQVTM and CDR2 is ANQGSEA. The ends lost 6 bases at V and 5 bases at J; junction bases unmatched: 9. CDR3 length equals 13 residues. The DNA for the CDR3 is TGCAGCGTCCTTGACTGGACAGGTTATGGCTACACCTTC. Protein product: CSVLDWTGYGYTF.